These T cell receptor beta chains were read from a single sample in a study of T cell responses to AZD1222 COVID-19 vaccine. Sequencing used immunoSEQ multiplex PCR; TCRdb keeps in-frame clones, though not all of them. The table records roughly 30,000 clones, around 82% of them present only once. The input for sequencing was peripheral blood, taken 28 days after the second AZD1222 dose. Receptors were obtained from an adult who received the AZD1222 COVID-19 vaccine. Each CDR3 is given with its conserved first and last residue. D genes are given only for firm matches. Clone size, where shown, is once, few, many, or a class for clones that have expanded.

TRBD2,.,TRBV3-1/TRBV3-2,TRBJ2-1,CASSQAPSGRAEYEQFF,TGTGCCAGCAGCCAAGCTCCTAGCGGGAGGGCTGAATATGAGCAGTTCTTC
.,.,TRBV7-2,TRBJ1-4,CASSLNRLREKLFF,TGTGCCAGCAGCTTAAACCGGCTACGAGAAAAACTGTTTTTT
TRBD2,.,TRBV6-5,TRBJ2-1,CASTPGGSRGNEQFF,TGTGCCAGCACCCCAGGCGGGAGTCGGGGCAATGAGCAGTTCTTC
TRBD1,once,TRBV4-1,TRBJ1-1,CASSQATGRYTEAFF,TGCGCCAGCAGCCAAGCGACAGGGCGGTACACTGAAGCTTTCTTT
.,.,TRBV7-9,TRBJ2-1,CASTFSSNNEQFF,TGTGCCAGCACTTTCAGTAGCAACAATGAGCAGTTCTTC
TRBD2,once,TRBV2,TRBJ2-5,CASSEALRRLALETQYF,TGTGCCAGCAGTGAAGCGCTCCGGAGACTAGCGCTAGAGACCCAGTACTTC
TRBD1,.,TRBV28,TRBJ1-2,CASRTTGPPNYGYTF,TGTGCCAGCAGGACGACAGGGCCTCCTAACTATGGCTACACCTTC
TRBD2,once,TRBV24-1,TRBJ2-3,CATSPSGINTQYF,TGTGCCACCAGTCCTAGCGGGATTAATACGCAGTATTTT
TRBD1,once,TRBV12-3/TRBV12-4,TRBJ1-6,CASSVDRGSPLHF,TGTGCCAGCAGTGTGGACAGGGGTTCACCCCTCCACTTT
.,.,TRBV5-6,TRBJ1-5,CASSQSRDQPQHF,TGTGCCAGCAGCCAATCCAGGGACCAGCCCCAGCATTTT
TRBD1,.,TRBV6-6,TRBJ1-2,CASSQSQGAGYGYTF,TGTGCCAGCAGTCAATCTCAGGGGGCTGGCTATGGCTACACCTTC
.,.,TRBV4-3,TRBJ1-2,CASSQRAGANYGYTF,TGCGCCAGCAGCCAAAGGGCAGGAGCTAACTATGGCTACACCTTC
TRBD2,.,TRBV4-3,TRBJ2-4,CASSQALTSGGLAKNIQYF,TGCGCCAGCAGCCAAGCGTTGACTAGCGGGGGGCTAGCCAAAAACATTCAGTACTTC
TRBD1,once,TRBV25-1,TRBJ1-6,CASRFPGQFSPLHF,TGTGCCAGCAGGTTTCCGGGACAGTTTTCACCCCTCCACTTT
.,.,TRBV10-2,TRBJ1-5,CASSPGGIWGNQPQHF,TGCGCCAGCAGCCCGGGGGGGATCTGGGGCAATCAGCCCCAGCATTTT
TRBD1,.,TRBV5-4,TRBJ1-2,CASSLGQGGYGYTF,TGTGCCAGCAGCTTAGGGCAGGGGGGTTATGGCTACACCTTC
.,.,TRBV29-1,TRBJ1-4,CSVAGDNEKLFF,TGCAGCGTTGCCGGGGATAATGAAAAACTGTTTTTT
TRBD1,.,TRBV6-5,TRBJ1-3,CASSRSTGTGNTIYF,TGTGCCAGCAGCCGTTCGACAGGGACTGGAAACACCATATATTTT
TRBD1,.,TRBV7-2,TRBJ1-1,CASSLVAGGAGGTEAFF,TGTGCCAGCAGCTTAGTGGCAGGGGGCGCGGGGGGCACTGAAGCTTTCTTT
TRBD1,.,TRBV5-4,TRBJ2-2,CASSLQGAIGELFF,TGTGCCAGCAGCTTGCAGGGGGCTATCGGGGAGCTGTTTTTT
.,.,TRBV28,TRBJ2-3,CASTPSSGDTQYF,TGTGCCAGCACTCCATCTAGTGGAGATACGCAGTATTTT
TRBD1,.,TRBV29-1,TRBJ2-7,CSVDRGTGEQYF,TGCAGCGTGGACAGGGGAACAGGCGAGCAGTACTTC
TRBD2,once,TRBV6-2/TRBV6-3,TRBJ2-1,CAGRPSGSDEQFF,TGTGCCGGCCGCCCTAGCGGGAGCGATGAGCAGTTCTTC
.,.,TRBV3-1/TRBV3-2,TRBJ2-5,CASSQDERTQYF,TGTGCCAGCAGCCAAGATGAGAGGACCCAGTACTTC
TRBD1,once,TRBV3-1/TRBV3-2,TRBJ1-2,CASSHRQGESGYTF,TGTGCCAGCAGCCATCGACAGGGGGAGAGTGGCTACACCTTC
.,.,TRBV18,TRBJ2-5,CASSPPSARKQETQYF,TGTGCCAGCTCACCACCGTCGGCCAGGAAGCAAGAGACCCAGTACTTC
.,.,TRBV5-6,TRBJ1-6,CASSPTGWNSPLHF,TGTGCCAGCAGCCCGACAGGTTGGAATTCACCCCTCCACTTT
TRBD1,.,TRBV5-1,TRBJ1-2,CASSLGTGLNYGYTF,TGCGCCAGCAGCTTAGGGACAGGGTTGAACTATGGCTACACCTTC
.,.,TRBV29-1,TRBJ1-1,CSVEARQNTEAFF,TGCAGCGTTGAAGCCCGACAGAACACTGAAGCTTTCTTT
.,.,TRBV7-9,TRBJ1-2,CASSQNPTGTLGYTF,TGTGCCAGCAGCCAAAACCCGACAGGTACTCTAGGCTACACCTTC
.,few,TRBV6-5,TRBJ1-2,CASITKGGNYGYTF,TGTGCCAGCATCACAAAGGGAGGGAACTATGGCTACACCTTC
TRBD1,once,TRBV6-6,TRBJ2-7,CASTRQGPSGEQYF,TGTGCCAGCACCAGACAGGGCCCTTCTGGGGAGCAGTACTTC
TRBD2,.,TRBV7-9,TRBJ2-7,CASSFGGGLAREQYF,TGTGCCAGCAGCTTCGGCGGGGGATTAGCGCGAGAGCAGTACTTC
.,.,TRBV6-1,TRBJ1-5,CASSEVGRDQPQHF,TGTGCCAGCAGTGAAGTAGGGAGGGATCAGCCCCAGCATTTT
.,.,TRBV7-2,TRBJ1-3,CASSLGGFGGNTIYF,TGTGCCAGCAGCTTAGGAGGTTTTGGGGGAAACACCATATATTTT
TRBD1,.,TRBV11-2,TRBJ1-2,CASSFGDREYGYTF,TGTGCCAGCAGCTTCGGGGACAGGGAATATGGCTACACCTTC
TRBD2,.,TRBV19,TRBJ2-1,CASINRGGRINEQFF,TGTGCCAGTATCAACCGGGGGGGGCGTATCAATGAGCAGTTCTTC
TRBD2,medium-sized,TRBV5-1,TRBJ2-3,CASATSGGRSKDTQYF,TGCGCCAGCGCGACTAGCGGGGGTCGTAGTAAAGATACGCAGTATTTT
TRBD1,.,TRBV6-5,TRBJ1-3,CASSLDRANTIYF,TGTGCCAGCAGTTTGGACAGGGCTAACACCATATATTTT
.,.,TRBV3-1/TRBV3-2,TRBJ2-3,CASSQMWGSKLGTQYF,TGTGCCAGCAGTCAGATGTGGGGGAGTAAGCTTGGTACGCAGTATTTT
.,.,TRBV3-1/TRBV3-2,TRBJ1-2,CASSQVYDGPYGYTF,TGTGCCAGCAGCCAAGTTTATGACGGTCCGTATGGCTACACCTTC
.,once,TRBV5-1,TRBJ2-7,CASSLTLGAGEQYF,TGCGCCAGCAGCTTGACGCTGGGGGCGGGCGAGCAGTACTTC
.,.,TRBV5-1,TRBJ2-6,CASSADWNSGANVLTF,TGCGCCAGCAGCGCTGACTGGAACTCCGGGGCCAACGTCCTGACTTTC
TRBD1,.,TRBV5-1,TRBJ1-1,CASSLDAGGGFGEAFF,TGCGCCAGCAGCTTGGATGCAGGGGGAGGGTTTGGTGAAGCTTTCTTT
.,.,TRBV7-6,TRBJ2-1,CASSLLAPNSYNEQFF,TGTGCCAGCAGCTTACTAGCGCCGAACTCCTACAATGAGCAGTTCTTC
.,.,TRBV19,TRBJ1-2,CASSISRTLQTGNYGYTF,TGTGCCAGTAGTATTAGTCGTACCCTACAGACAGGAAACTATGGCTACACCTTC
.,few,TRBV6-5,TRBJ1-6,CASSYPVGGHVSPLHF,TGTGCCAGCAGTTACCCCGTCGGGGGGCATGTATCACCCCTCCACTTT
TRBD2,.,TRBV5-1,TRBJ2-1,CASSPLAGVKNEQFF,TGCGCCAGCAGCCCACTGGCGGGGGTTAAAAATGAGCAGTTCTTC
.,.,TRBV5-1,TRBJ1-4,CASSLDSTNEKLFF,TGCGCCAGCAGCTTGGATTCAACTAATGAAAAACTGTTTTTT
.,.,TRBV7-2,TRBJ1-1,CASSFQGRNTEAFF,TGTGCCAGCAGCTTCCAGGGGAGGAACACTGAAGCTTTCTTT
.,.,TRBV7-8,TRBJ2-1,CASSLVEGSSYNEQFF,TGTGCCAGCAGCTTAGTCGAGGGGAGCTCCTACAATGAGCAGTTCTTC
.,once,TRBV4-1,TRBJ1-3,CASSQVRSSGNTIYF,TGCGCCAGCAGCCAAGTAAGGAGCTCTGGAAACACCATATATTTT
TRBD2,.,TRBV6-4,TRBJ2-1,CASSAGGGVLNNEQFF,TGTGCCAGCAGTGCCGGCGGGGGGGTCCTCAACAATGAGCAGTTCTTC
TRBD2,.,TRBV3-1/TRBV3-2,TRBJ2-4,CASSLGGPGRAKNIQYF,TGTGCCAGCAGCTTGGGAGGGCCGGGGCGGGCCAAAAACATTCAGTACTTC
.,.,TRBV21-1,TRBJ2-2,CASRRLDYNTGELFF,TGTGCCAGCAGACGACTAGACTATAACACCGGGGAGCTGTTTTTT
.,.,TRBV7-9,TRBJ1-4,CASSFGQGRGVGEKLFF,TGTGCCAGCAGCTTCGGGCAGGGGCGGGGAGTGGGTGAAAAACTGTTTTTT
.,.,TRBV5-1,TRBJ2-3,CASSLLGDSTDTQYF,TGCGCCAGCAGCTTGTTGGGGGACTCCACAGATACGCAGTATTTT
TRBD2,once,TRBV9,TRBJ2-1,CASSVGGGGAGEQFF,TGTGCCAGCAGCGTAGGTGGCGGGGGGGCCGGTGAGCAGTTCTTC